Ten or more counts support the clone carrying this T cell receptor beta chain. The antigen is undetermined. The data were taken from a study of T cell repertoires in cytomegalovirus infection. Study at large: TCR beta signatures that were public indicated CMV infection and matching HLA type. General study points: CMV carriers having the relevant HLA were flagged by cumulative public TCR beta family frequency.

The CDR3 contains 14 residues. Per the germline V gene, CDR1 is MNHGY and CDR2 is SAAAGT. V gave up 3 bases and J gave up 2 bases, with 11 bases separating them. TCRdb re-derived calls from the reads in MiXCR, one entry per CDR3 protein. The sample lists 200,000 to 300,000 distinct CDR3 sequences, around 15% occurring once. V and J are TRBV6-8 and TRBJ2-7; D might be TRBD1 or TRBD2, each matching 5 bases. Material: PBMCs. This TCR was sampled from a human donor in good health (CMV status not recorded). Some clones in this sample may be carry-over from other donors' samples. The CDR3 coding sequence is TGTGCCAGCAGTTATCAGAGGGGCCCCTACGAGCAGTACTTC. Translation gives CASSYQRGPYEQYF.